Reported below is one T cell receptor beta chain. Antigen specificity is unknown. The data originate from a study of cytomegalovirus exposure and HLA in healthy donors. PCR used 60 Vbeta primers and 13 Jbeta primers. The repertoire was sequenced with immunoSEQ multiplex PCR; TCRdb's copy has only in-frame clones and lacks some. Of around 110,000 clones in the sample, roughly two thirds were seen once. Study findings and constraints: Presence/absence analyses assumed roughly uniform sequencing depth across donors.

Unrecorded immune exposures were likely, despite nominal health at sampling. Per the germline V gene, CDR1 is SGDLS and CDR2 is YYNGEE. Trimming took 0 bases from V and 7 from J, leaving 17 bases between them. CDR3 length: 17 amino acids. The sequence was obtained from a woman in her 30s in good health and CMV-seronegative. Material: PBMCs. This rearrangement joins TRBV9 to TRBJ1-6, with D maybe TRBD1 (5 bases). The chain's CDR3 is CASSVEPSAGLNSPLHF. The CDR3 DNA reads as TGTGCCAGCAGCGTAGAACCATCGGCAGGGTTAAATTCACCCCTCCACTTT.